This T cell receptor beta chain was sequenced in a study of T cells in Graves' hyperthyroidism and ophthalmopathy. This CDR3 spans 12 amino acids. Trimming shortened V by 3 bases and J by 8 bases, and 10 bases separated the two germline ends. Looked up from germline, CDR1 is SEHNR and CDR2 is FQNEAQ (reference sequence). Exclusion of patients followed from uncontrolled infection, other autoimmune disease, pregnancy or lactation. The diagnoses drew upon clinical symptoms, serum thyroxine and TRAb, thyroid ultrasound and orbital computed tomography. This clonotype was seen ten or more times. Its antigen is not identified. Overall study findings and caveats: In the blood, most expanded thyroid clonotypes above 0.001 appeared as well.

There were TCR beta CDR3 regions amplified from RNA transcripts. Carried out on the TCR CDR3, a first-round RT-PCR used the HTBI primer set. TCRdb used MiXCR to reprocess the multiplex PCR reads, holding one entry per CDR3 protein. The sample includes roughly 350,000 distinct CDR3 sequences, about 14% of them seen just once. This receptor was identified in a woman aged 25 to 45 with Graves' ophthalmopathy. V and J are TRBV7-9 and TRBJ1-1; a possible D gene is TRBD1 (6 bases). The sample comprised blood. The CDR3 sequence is CASSLTGAEAFF. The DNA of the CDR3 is TGTGCCAGCAGCTTGACAGGTGCGGAAGCTTTCTTT.